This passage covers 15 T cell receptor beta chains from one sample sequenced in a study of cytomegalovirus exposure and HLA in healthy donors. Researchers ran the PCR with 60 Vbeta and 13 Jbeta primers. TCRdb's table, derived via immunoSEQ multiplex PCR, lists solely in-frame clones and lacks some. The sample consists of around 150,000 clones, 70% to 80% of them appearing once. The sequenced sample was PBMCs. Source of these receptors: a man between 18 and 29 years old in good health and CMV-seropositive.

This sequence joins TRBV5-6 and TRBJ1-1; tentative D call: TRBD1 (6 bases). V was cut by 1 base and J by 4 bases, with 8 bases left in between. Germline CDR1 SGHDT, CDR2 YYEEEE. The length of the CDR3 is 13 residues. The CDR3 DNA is TGTGCCAGCAGCTTGATAGGGGGCACTGAAGCTTTCTTT. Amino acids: CASSLIGGTEAFF. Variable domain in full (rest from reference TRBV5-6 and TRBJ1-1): DAGVTQSPTHLIKTRGQQVTLRCSPKSGHDTVSWYQQALGQGPQFIFQYYEEEERQRGNFPDRFSGHQFPNYSSELNVNALLLGDSALYLCASSLIGGTEAFFGQGTRLTVV.

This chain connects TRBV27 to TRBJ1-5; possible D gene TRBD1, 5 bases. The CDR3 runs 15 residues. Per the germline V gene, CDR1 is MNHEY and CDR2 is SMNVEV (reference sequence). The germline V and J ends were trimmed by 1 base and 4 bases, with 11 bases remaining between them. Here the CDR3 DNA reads TGTGCCAGCAGTTTATTCGGGGGAGAGAATCAGCCCCAGCATTTT. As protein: CASSLFGGENQPQHF.

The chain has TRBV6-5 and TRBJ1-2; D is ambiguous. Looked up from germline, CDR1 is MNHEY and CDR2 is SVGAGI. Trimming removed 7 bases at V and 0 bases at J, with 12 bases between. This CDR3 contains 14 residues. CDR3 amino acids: CASTLGGTNYGYTF. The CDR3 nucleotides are TGTGCCAGCACACTGGGAGGAACTAACTATGGCTACACCTTC.

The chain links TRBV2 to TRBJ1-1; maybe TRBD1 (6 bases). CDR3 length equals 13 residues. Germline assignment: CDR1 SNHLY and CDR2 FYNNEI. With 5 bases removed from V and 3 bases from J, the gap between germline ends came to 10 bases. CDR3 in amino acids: CASSSDRDTEAFF. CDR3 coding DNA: TGTGCCAGCAGTTCGGACAGAGACACTGAAGCTTTCTTT.

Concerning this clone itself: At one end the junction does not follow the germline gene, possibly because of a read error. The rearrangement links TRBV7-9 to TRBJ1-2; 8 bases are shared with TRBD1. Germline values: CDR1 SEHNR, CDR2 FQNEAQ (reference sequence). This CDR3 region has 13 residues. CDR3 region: CSSSFGQGYGYTF. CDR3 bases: TGTTCCAGCAGCTTCGGACAGGGCTATGGCTACACCTTC. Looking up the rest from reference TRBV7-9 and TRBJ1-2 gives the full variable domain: DTGVSQNPRHKITKRGQNVTFRCDPISEHNRLYWYRQTLGQGPEFLTYFQNEAQLEKSRLLSDRFSAERPKGSFSTLEIQRTEQGDSAMYLCSSSFGQGYGYTFGSGTRLTVV.

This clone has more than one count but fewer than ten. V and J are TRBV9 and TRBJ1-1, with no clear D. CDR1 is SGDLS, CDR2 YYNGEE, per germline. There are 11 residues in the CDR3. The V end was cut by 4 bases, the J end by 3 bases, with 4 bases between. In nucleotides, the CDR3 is TGTGCCAGCAGCACAGACACTGAAGCTTTCTTT. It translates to CASSTDTEAFF.

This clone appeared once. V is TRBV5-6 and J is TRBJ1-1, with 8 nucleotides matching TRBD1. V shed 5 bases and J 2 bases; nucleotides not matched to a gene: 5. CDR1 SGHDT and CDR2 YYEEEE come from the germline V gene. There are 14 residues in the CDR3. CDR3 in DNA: TGTGCCAGCAGGATAGGACAGGGTAACACTGAAGCTTTCTTT. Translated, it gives CASRIGQGNTEAFF.

In DNA, the CDR3 is TGTGCCAGTAGTACTACGATCGACTCTGGAAACACCATATATTTT. This codes for CASSTTIDSGNTIYF. V and J are TRBV19 and TRBJ1-3; no definite D call. Germline CDR1 reads LNHDA; CDR2 reads SQIVND (reference sequence). The V end was cut by 4 bases, the J end by 0 bases, with 10 bases between. The CDR3 has 15 amino acids.

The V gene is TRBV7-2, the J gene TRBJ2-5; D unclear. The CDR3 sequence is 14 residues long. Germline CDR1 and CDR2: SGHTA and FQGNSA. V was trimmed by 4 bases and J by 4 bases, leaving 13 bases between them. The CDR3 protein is CASSSRVEGETQYF. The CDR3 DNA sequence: TGTGCCAGCAGCTCCCGGGTGGAAGGAGAGACCCAGTACTTC. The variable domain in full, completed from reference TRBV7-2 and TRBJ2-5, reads GAGVSQSPSNKVTEKGKDVELRCDPISGHTALYWYRQSLGQGLEFLIYFQGNSAPDKSGLPSDRFSAERTGGSVSTLTIQRTQQEDSAVYLCASSSRVEGETQYFGPGTRLLVL.

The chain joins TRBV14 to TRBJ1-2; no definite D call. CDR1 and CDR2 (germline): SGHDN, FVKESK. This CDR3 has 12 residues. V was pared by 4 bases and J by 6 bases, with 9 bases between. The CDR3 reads CASSRPGHGYTF. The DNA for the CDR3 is TGTGCCAGCAGCCGGCCAGGCCATGGCTACACCTTC. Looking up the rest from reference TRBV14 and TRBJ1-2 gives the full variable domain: EAGVTQFPSHSVIEKGQTVTLRCDPISGHDNLYWYRRVMGKEIKFLLHFVKESKQDESGMPNNRFLAERTGGTYSTLKVQPAELEDSGVYFCASSRPGHGYTFGSGTRLTVV.

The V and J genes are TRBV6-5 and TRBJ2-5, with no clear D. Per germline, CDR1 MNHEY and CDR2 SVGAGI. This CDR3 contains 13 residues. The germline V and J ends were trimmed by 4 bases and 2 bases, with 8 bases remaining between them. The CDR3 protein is CASSLSTQETQYF. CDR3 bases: TGTGCCAGCAGTTTGAGTACTCAAGAGACCCAGTACTTC.

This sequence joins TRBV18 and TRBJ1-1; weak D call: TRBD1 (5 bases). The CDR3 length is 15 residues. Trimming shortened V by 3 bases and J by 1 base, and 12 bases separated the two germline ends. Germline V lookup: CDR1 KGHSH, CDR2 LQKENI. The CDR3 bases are TGTGCCAGCTCACCCTCGGGGGGAGAGAACACTGAAGCTTTCTTT. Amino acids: CASSPSGGENTEAFF.

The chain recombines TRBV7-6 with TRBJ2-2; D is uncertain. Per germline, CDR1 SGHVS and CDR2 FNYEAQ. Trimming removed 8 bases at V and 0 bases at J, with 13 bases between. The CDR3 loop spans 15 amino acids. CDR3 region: CASSGLLPNTGELFF. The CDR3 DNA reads TGTGCCAGCTCGGGTCTCCTGCCGAACACCGGGGAGCTGTTTTTT.

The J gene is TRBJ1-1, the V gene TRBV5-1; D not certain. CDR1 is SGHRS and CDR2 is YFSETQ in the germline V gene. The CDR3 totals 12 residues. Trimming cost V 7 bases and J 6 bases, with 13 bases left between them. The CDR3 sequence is CASPSGGPEAFF. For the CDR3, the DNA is TGCGCCAGCCCATCAGGCGGGCCTGAAGCTTTCTTT.

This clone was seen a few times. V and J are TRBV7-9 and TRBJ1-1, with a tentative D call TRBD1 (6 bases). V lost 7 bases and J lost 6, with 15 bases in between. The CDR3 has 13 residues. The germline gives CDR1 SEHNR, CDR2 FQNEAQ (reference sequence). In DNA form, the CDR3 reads TGTGCCAGCATCCGGGGGGAGGGGGCTGAAGCTTTCTTT. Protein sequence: CASIRGEGAEAFF.